The clone carrying this TCR beta chain was detected a few times. What it binds is not known. The CDR3 covers 15 residues. V shed 1 base and J shed 2 bases, with 10 bases lying between them. Germline assignment: CDR1 SGHTA and CDR2 FQGNSA. The sample comes from a study of blood T cells in healthy people across ages. Study results and limitations: Significant beta diversity loss was already apparent by age approximately 38, declining roughly linearly.

Primed by a sample-barcoded 5' primer and a J-beta primer mix, a second PCR proceeded for roughly 7 to 12 cycles. TCRdb passed the 5' RACE reads through MiXCR, listing each CDR3 protein once. The data hold 1.8 million or so distinct CDR3 sequences, with about 39% observed a single time. This chain connects TRBV7-2 to TRBJ2-3; D unclear. The sequence derives from a human donor in good health. Sequenced input: blood. CDR3 protein: CASSLGPLPTDTQYF. CDR3 in DNA: TGTGCCAGCAGCTTAGGTCCACTCCCCACAGATACGCAGTATTTT.